The 13 T cell receptor beta chains reported below all come from one sample, sequenced in a study of blood T cell repertoires in COVID-19. TCRdb keeps only in-frame clones here, not all; method: immunoSEQ multiplex PCR. There are 300,000 to 400,000 clones in the sample; less than 90% occur only once, and roughly 7.2% lies in the top ten. The sequenced material came from peripheral blood. These receptor sequences come from a woman aged 60-75 years with COVID-19, enrolled during active disease.

V gene TRBV9 combines with J gene TRBJ1-2; TRBD1 agrees at 7 bases. Germline loops: CDR1 SGDLS, CDR2 YYNGEE. CDR3 length: 15 residues. Trimming took 8 bases from V and 5 from J; bases not matched to a gene: 15. In nucleotides, the CDR3 is TGTGCCAGTACTGCATCCGGGACAGCGGATTATGGCTACACCTTC. This translates into CASTASGTADYGYTF. Full variable domain (outside the CDR3, taken from reference TRBV9 and TRBJ1-2): DSGVTQTPKHLITATGQRVTLRCSPRSGDLSVYWYQQSLDQGLQFLIQYYNGEERAKGNILERFSAQQFPDLHSELNLSSLELGDSALYFCASTASGTADYGYTFGSGTRLTVV.

This clone was found once. V usage is TRBV4-1 and J usage is TRBJ1-2; perhaps TRBD1 as D (5 bases). The CDR3 runs 16 residues. CDR1 MGHRA and CDR2 YSYEKL come from the germline V gene. The V and J ends lost 6 bases and 3 bases respectively, with 20 bases between them. The CDR3 DNA reads as TGCGCCAGCAGTTCCTTCGGGGGTGGGGGAGACTATGGCTACACCTTC. As protein: CASSSFGGGGDYGYTF.

CDR3 DNA sequence: TGTGCCAGCAGCTTTCAGGGCTCCTACAATGAGCAGTTCTTC. Amino acids: CASSFQGSYNEQFF. The J gene is TRBJ2-1, the V gene TRBV11-2; possibly TRBD1 for D (5 bases). Germline V gene sequence: CDR1 SGHAT, CDR2 FQNNGV. The CDR3 runs to 14 residues. V was pared by 3 bases and J by 0 bases, with 6 bases between.

The rearrangement links TRBV3-1 (or the pseudogene TRBV3-2) to TRBJ2-7; 7 positions agree with TRBD1. The germline V gene has CDR1 LGHDT and CDR2 YNNKEL (reference sequence). The J segment lost 3 bases and the V segment lost 5 bases, leaving 10 bases of the junction unmatched. This CDR3 spans 15 amino acids. This chain's CDR3 is CASSETWGQSYEQYF. The CDR3 DNA follows: TGTGCCAGCAGCGAAACCTGGGGACAGAGCTACGAGCAGTACTTC.

The genes are TRBV18 and TRBJ2-1; 8 bases are shared with TRBD2. J was trimmed by 3 bases and V by 4 bases; bases with no gene match: 11. From germline, CDR1 is KGHSH and CDR2 LQKENI. This CDR3 is 17 amino acids long. The CDR3, as DNA: TGTGCCAGCTCACTATATCCGGGAGGGGGAAACTACAATGAGCAGTTCTTC. Its translation: CASSLYPGGGNYNEQFF.

The chain joins TRBV7-3 to TRBJ2-2; D might be TRBD1 (5 bases). V was cut by 5 bases and J by 4 bases, with 11 bases left in between. CDR1 and CDR2 (germline): SGHTA, FQGTGA. This CDR3 contains 14 residues. The CDR3 loop is CASSRKDSTGELFF. CDR3 DNA: TGTGCCAGCAGCCGAAAAGACAGCACCGGGGAGCTGTTTTTT.

The genes are TRBV4-1 and TRBJ1-1, with 9 bases that match TRBD1. Germline V gene sequence: CDR1 MGHRA, CDR2 YSYEKL. After removal of 4 bases from V and 1 base from J, the junction contained 7 bases not matched to a gene. This CDR3 is 16 amino acids long. CDR3 nucleotide sequence: TGCGCCAGCAGCCTTAGACAGGGGGAGTCGAACACTGAAGCTTTCTTT. This codes for CASSLRQGESNTEAFF.

This clone was seen once. The V gene is TRBV3-1 (or the pseudogene TRBV3-2), the J gene TRBJ2-2, with 7 bases that match TRBD1. This CDR3 has 15 amino acids. The V gene's germline CDR1 is LGHDT and CDR2 YNNKEL (reference sequence). V shed 4 bases and J 4 bases; nucleotides not matched to a gene: 6. CDR3 amino acids: CASSRDSRVTGELFF. The CDR3 DNA is TGTGCCAGCAGCCGGGACAGCAGAGTCACCGGGGAGCTGTTTTTT.

J is TRBJ2-7 and V is TRBV12-3 or TRBV12-4; a possible D gene is TRBD1 (5 bases). V was trimmed by 7 bases and J by 0 bases, leaving 10 bases between them. The CDR3 is 13 amino acids. The CDR3 DNA sequence: TGTGCCAGCAAACCGACAGCCTCCTACGAGCAGTACTTC. This codes for CASKPTASYEQYF.

The V gene is TRBV5-6, the J gene TRBJ1-1, with D perhaps TRBD1 (5 bases). Per germline, CDR1 SGHDT and CDR2 YYEEEE. The CDR3 has 14 amino acids. Trimming stripped 2 bases from V and 7 bases from J, with 15 bases between. The CDR3 reads CASSFRGANGEAFF. CDR3 in DNA: TGTGCCAGCAGCTTTAGGGGCGCGAACGGTGAAGCTTTCTTT. Based on the CDR3 plus reference TRBV5-6 and TRBJ1-1, the full variable domain is DAGVTQSPTHLIKTRGQQVTLRCSPKSGHDTVSWYQQALGQGPQFIFQYYEEEERQRGNFPDRFSGHQFPNYSSELNVNALLLGDSALYLCASSFRGANGEAFFGQGTRLTVV.

The CDR3 DNA sequence: TGTGCCAGTATCTCTCAGGGGAATATCTATGGCTACACCTTC. Translating it yields CASISQGNIYGYTF. This chain connects TRBV19 to TRBJ1-2; possibly TRBD1 for D (6 bases). Trimming pared 7 bases from V and 4 bases from J, leaving 16 bases between. Germline values: CDR1 LNHDA, CDR2 SQIVND (reference sequence). This CDR3 spans 14 amino acids. The whole variable domain, filled in from reference TRBV19 and TRBJ1-2, reads DGGITQSPKYLFRKEGQNVTLSCEQNLNHDAMYWYRQDPGQGLRLIYYSQIVNDFQKGDIAEGYSVSREKKESFPLTVTSAQKNPTAFYLCASISQGNIYGYTFGSGTRLTVV.

The chain has TRBV30 and TRBJ2-3; a weak D match, TRBD1 (6 bases). The germline gives CDR1 GTSNPN, CDR2 SVGIG (reference sequence). The CDR3 contains 15 residues. The germline V and J ends were trimmed by 0 bases and 2 bases, with 12 bases remaining between them. For the CDR3, the DNA is TGTGCCTGGAGTGTACCGGGACACCTCACAGATACGCAGTATTTT. This gives the protein CAWSVPGHLTDTQYF.

The table lists this clone with a count of one. V usage is TRBV3-1 (or the pseudogene TRBV3-2) and J usage is TRBJ1-2; D not certain. Germline CDR1 is LGHDT and CDR2 is YNNKEL (reference sequence). This CDR3 has 13 amino acids. The V and J ends lost 6 bases and 2 bases respectively, with 10 bases between them. The CDR3: CASRAEPNYGYTF. CDR3 bases: TGTGCCAGCAGGGCCGAACCAAACTATGGCTACACCTTC.